The 14 T cell receptor beta chains presented below share a single source sample, sequenced in a study of T cells in Graves' hyperthyroidism and ophthalmopathy. Amplification targeted TCR beta CDR3 regions from RNA transcripts. The HTBI primer set served for first-round RT-PCR of the TCR CDR3. TCRdb processed the multiplex PCR reads anew with MiXCR; each CDR3 protein has one entry. The table records some 600,000 distinct CDR3 sequences, around 42% of them present only once. The source material was peripheral blood or thyroid tissue (not recorded which). The receptors stem from a young woman with Graves' hyperthyroidism.

This clonotype has a count of ten or more. The V gene is TRBV15, the J gene TRBJ1-5, with 8 bases fitting TRBD1. The CDR3 covers 14 residues. V trimming: 5 bases; J trimming: 5 bases; junction bases outside the gene matches: 5. The germline CDR1 and CDR2 sequences are LNHNV and YYDKDF (reference sequence). The CDR3 region has the DNA TGTGCCACCAGCCTACTCAGGGGGCATCAGCCCCAGCATTTT. Encoded protein: CATSLLRGHQPQHF.

The CDR3 DNA is TGCAGTGCTAGAGTCCACAGGGGGAATGCAGGCGAGCAGTACTTC. This sequence encodes CSARVHRGNAGEQYF. The rearrangement links TRBV20-1 to TRBJ2-7; 8 positions match TRBD1. This CDR3 contains 15 residues. CDR1 DFQATT and CDR2 SNEGSKA come from the germline V gene (reference sequence). Losses at the gene ends were 1 base for V and 6 bases for J; bases not matched to a gene: 11.

This clonotype was observed at least ten times. This sequence joins TRBV7-8 and TRBJ2-7; 9 nucleotides agree with TRBD2. The CDR3 has 14 residues. With 2 bases clipped from V and 3 bases from J, the junction kept 2 bases outside the gene matches. Looked up from germline, CDR1 is SGHVS and CDR2 is FQNEAQ. The CDR3 nucleotides read TGTGCCAGCAGCTTATCTAGCGGGAACTACGAGCAGTACTTC. Its translation: CASSLSSGNYEQYF.

The sample holds many counts of this clonotype. One junction end does not reproduce the germline sequence, and a read error may be involved. The chain combines TRBV7-9 with TRBJ1-2, with D possibly TRBD1 on 5 matching bases. The CDR3 totals 14 residues. Germline CDR1 SEHNR, CDR2 FQNEAQ (reference sequence). The CDR3 DNA sequence: TGTGCCAGCACCTTAGGGGAGGGCAACTATGGCTACACCTTC. Amino acids: CASTLGEGNYGYTF.

The rearrangement uses TRBV7-9 and TRBJ1-4; 7 bases line up with TRBD1. J lost 6 bases, V lost 7 bases, and 5 bases had no gene match. The CDR3 is made up of 13 amino acids. CDR1 SEHNR and CDR2 FQNEAQ come from the germline V gene (reference sequence). CDR3: CASTGGTDEKLFF. As DNA, the CDR3 is TGTGCCAGCACGGGGGGGACAGATGAAAAACTGTTTTTT.

This sequence joins TRBV19 and TRBJ1-2; the match to TRBD1 covers 10 bases. CDR1 and CDR2 from the germline V gene are LNHDA and SQIVND (reference sequence). CDR3 length: 12 amino acids. Here the CDR3 DNA reads TGTGCTAGATCGGACAGGGGGTATGGCTACACCTTC. Its protein is CARSDRGYGYTF.

Remarks on this clonotype: Sequence at one end of the junction differs from germline and may be a read error. J is TRBJ2-6 and V is TRBV10-3; TRBD1 might be the D (6 bases). The CDR3 runs to 14 residues. The germline gives CDR1 ENHRY, CDR2 SYGVKD. CDR3 region: CAISESAGANTEAF. The CDR3 DNA reads TGTGCCATCAGTGAGTCGGCAGGGGCGAACACTGAAGCTTTC.

This sequence joins TRBV20-1 and TRBJ1-5, with D possibly being TRBD1 (5 bases). Trimming stripped 2 bases from V and 1 base from J, with 15 bases between. Per germline, CDR1 DFQATT and CDR2 SNEGSKA (reference sequence). There are 16 residues in the CDR3. The CDR3 nucleotides are TGCAGTGCTAGAATGTCAGGGCAGGGAAGCAATCAGCCCCAGCATTTT. Translated, it gives CSARMSGQGSNQPQHF.

Regarding this clonotype: Compared with germline, one end of the junction differs, possibly owing to a read error. The genes are TRBV25-1 and TRBJ1-2; tentative D call: TRBD1 (5 bases). The CDR3 has 13 amino acids. Germline CDR1 reads MGHDK; CDR2 reads SYGVNS. This CDR3 reads CASSPGGDYGYIF. CDR3 DNA sequence: TGCGCCAGCAGCCCCGGGGGAGACTATGGCTACATCTTC.

The V call is TRBV10-3, the J call TRBJ2-7; D might be TRBD1 or TRBD2, each matching 6 bases. TRBJ2-1 explains the end of the DNA better; the J call may be wrong. The CDR3 totals 11 residues. Germline lookup yields CDR1 ENHRY and CDR2 SYGVKD. CDR3 coding DNA: TGTGCCATCAGAGGGGGGAATGAGCAGTTCTTC. This translates into CAIRGGNEQFF.

In this sample, this clonotype turned up a few times. This sequence joins TRBV5-1 and TRBJ1-1; tentative D call: TRBD1 (6 bases). The V and J ends lost 6 bases and 0 bases respectively, with 9 bases between them. The CDR3 runs 13 residues. From germline, CDR1 is SGHRS and CDR2 YFSETQ. As DNA, the CDR3 is TGCGCCAGCAAGGACAGAATGAACACTGAAGCTTTCTTT. Amino acid sequence: CASKDRMNTEAFF. The full variable domain, rest sourced from reference TRBV5-1 and TRBJ1-1, is KAGVTQTPRYLIKTRGQQVTLSCSPISGHRSVSWYQQTPGQGLQFLFEYFSETQRNKGNFPGRFSGRQFSNSRSEMNVSTLELGDSALYLCASKDRMNTEAFFGQGTRLTVV.

The chain links TRBV2 to TRBJ1-1; D is possibly TRBD1 (6 bases). V was trimmed by 6 bases and J by 0 bases, leaving 17 bases between them. Germline lookup yields CDR1 SNHLY and CDR2 FYNNEI. The CDR3 is 16 residues long. CDR3 residues: CASSEDRLPMNTEAFF. Here the CDR3 DNA reads TGTGCCAGCAGCGAGGACAGACTACCTATGAACACTGAAGCTTTCTTT.

In regard to this clonotype: This may come from a read error, since a much larger clone is one base off. The chain carries TRBV2 and TRBJ2-5; D possibly uses TRBD1 or TRBD2 (5 bases each). The CDR3 runs to 13 residues. Germline V gives CDR1 SNHLY, CDR2 FYNNEI. V was clipped by 10 bases and J by 4 bases, with 16 bases between them. Written as DNA, the CDR3 is TGTGCCACCGAAGAGGGGCTCGGAGAGACCCAGTACTTC. Translating it yields CATEEGLGETQYF.

CDR3: CASSLGTAVNTEAFF. The DNA of the CDR3 is TGTGCCAGCAGTTTAGGGACAGCTGTGAACACTGAAGCTTTCTTT. V gene TRBV25-1 combines with J gene TRBJ1-1; 7 nucleotides line up with TRBD1. The CDR3 is 15 residues long. CDR1 MGHDK and CDR2 SYGVNS come from the germline V gene. Trimming cost V 5 bases and J 0 bases; bases outside gene matches: 6.